A single sample gave rise to the 18 T cell receptor beta chains below, sequenced in a study of T cells in lung cancer brain metastases. Generated by immunoSEQ multiplex PCR, the TCRdb table keeps only in-frame clones and is missing some. The sample has 6,500 to 8,000 clones; roughly 90% are singletons. The material sequenced was tumor tissue from the primary lung tumor. These receptors were obtained from a man aged 50-59 years with non-small cell lung cancer.

This chain joins TRBV2 and TRBJ2-7; D perhaps matches TRBD1 (6 bases). Germline CDR1 SNHLY, CDR2 FYNNEI. Trimming removed 3 bases from V and 3 bases from J, with 12 bases in between. The CDR3 has 14 amino acids. The CDR3 loop is CASSDTGSFYEQYF. The CDR3 coding sequence is TGTGCCAGCAGTGATACAGGGTCGTTCTACGAGCAGTACTTC.

The rearrangement joins TRBV11-2 to TRBJ2-3; 8 nucleotides match TRBD2. This CDR3 comprises 14 residues. Germline V gene lookup returns CDR1 SGHAT and CDR2 FQNNGV. With 1 base clipped from V and 3 bases from J, the junction kept 0 bases outside the gene matches. The CDR3 loop is CASSLAGGTDTQYF. CDR3 DNA sequence: TGTGCCAGCAGCTTAGCGGGGGGGACAGATACGCAGTATTTT.

The V call is TRBV10-1, the J call TRBJ1-2; no firm D call. The CDR3 runs to 13 residues. Trimming took off 2 bases at V and 0 bases at J, with 4 bases between the two ends. The germline V gene encodes CDR1 WNHNN and CDR2 SYGVQD (reference sequence). The CDR3 DNA reads as TGCGCCAGCAGTGAGCAGCCTAACTATGGCTACACCTTC. It encodes CASSEQPNYGYTF.

V usage is TRBV6-1 and J usage is TRBJ1-1; D not resolved. Germline V gene data show CDR1 as MNHNS and CDR2 as SASEGT. The CDR3 sequence is 13 residues long. Trimming shortened V by 9 bases and J by 10 bases, and 21 bases separated the two germline ends. Here the CDR3 DNA reads TGTGCCAGTAGCGGAAGGGAGGACTCGTCAGCTTTCTTT. It codes for CASSGREDSSAFF.

This clone was observed a handful of times. The genes are TRBV5-6 and TRBJ1-1; no reliable D call. The V gene lost 3 bases and the J gene lost 5 bases, with 5 bases spanning the gap. From germline, CDR1 is SGHDT and CDR2 YYEEEE. The CDR3 is 11 amino acids. The CDR3 protein is CASSSQTEAFF. CDR3 coding DNA: TGTGCCAGCAGCTCACAGACTGAAGCTTTCTTT.

This clone has a handful of counts. The rearrangement joins TRBV27 to TRBJ1-2; tentatively, D is TRBD1 (5 bases). The CDR3 has 14 amino acids. Trimming cost V 5 bases and J 5 bases, with 15 bases left between them. Germline V gene data show CDR1 as MNHEY and CDR2 as SMNVEV (reference sequence). CDR3 in amino acids: CASSPEGRAYGYTF. CDR3 sequence (DNA): TGTGCCAGCAGTCCGGAGGGGCGCGCGTATGGCTACACCTTC.

This clone was observed once. This chain joins TRBV10-2 and TRBJ1-4; D call uncertain. V lost 3 bases and J 5 bases, leaving 10 bases between the germline ends. This CDR3 is 14 amino acids long. In germline, CDR1 is WSHSY, CDR2 SAAADI. The CDR3 DNA sequence: TGCGCCAGCAGTGATCACAGCCCAAATGAAAAACTGTTTTTT. It is translated as CASSDHSPNEKLFF.

Remarks on this clone: At one end the junction does not follow the germline gene, possibly because of a read error. Other nucleotide sequences from this sample produce the same CDR3. The V and J genes are TRBV15 and TRBJ2-4, with D possibly being TRBD1 or TRBD2 (7 bases each). The CDR3 is made up of 17 amino acids. Germline V gives CDR1 LNHNV, CDR2 YYDKDF (reference sequence). CDR3 nucleotide sequence: TGTGCCACCAGCACCCAGGGGGGGACAATAGCCAAAAACATTCAGTATTTC. It yields the protein CATSTQGGTIAKNIQYF.

V usage is TRBV27 and J usage is TRBJ2-1, with D possibly TRBD2 on 5 matching bases. Germline V gene sequence: CDR1 MNHEY, CDR2 SMNVEV (reference sequence). The CDR3 extends over 13 amino acids. With 6 bases removed from V and 10 bases from J, the gap between germline ends came to 16 bases. CDR3 sequence reads: CASSPLGGGEQFF. The CDR3 DNA reads TGTGCCAGCAGCCCCTTAGGCGGCGGGGAGCAGTTCTTC.

The chain recombines TRBV6-1 with TRBJ1-6, with D possibly TRBD1 on 5 matching bases. The CDR3 consists of 16 residues. Per the germline V gene, CDR1 is MNHNS and CDR2 is SASEGT. V shed 3 bases and J shed 9 bases, with 18 bases lying between them. The CDR3 loop is CASSDLAGQGSSPLHF. The CDR3 coding sequence is TGTGCCAGCAGTGATTTGGCGGGCCAGGGAAGTTCACCCCTCCACTTT.

The V call is TRBV30, the J call TRBJ2-7; 8 bases agree with TRBD1. The length of the CDR3 is 14 residues. With 0 bases clipped from V and 5 bases from J, the junction kept 6 bases outside the gene matches. Germline V gives CDR1 GTSNPN, CDR2 SVGIG (reference sequence). The CDR3 region has the DNA TGTGCCTGGAGTGTGGACAGGGTCGGGGACGAGCAGTACTTC. It translates to CAWSVDRVGDEQYF.

As regards this clone: Compared with germline, one end of the junction differs, possibly owing to a read error. J is TRBJ2-7 and V is TRBV13, with 7 bases lining up with TRBD2. In germline, CDR1 is PRHDT, CDR2 FYEKMQ (reference sequence). CDR3 size: 15 residues. CDR3 nucleotides: TGTGCCAGCAGGCCCATCGGGGGGAGCTCCTACGAGCAGTACTTT. Translating gives CASRPIGGSSYEQYF.

The V and J genes are TRBV4-3 and TRBJ2-2; D might be TRBD1 or TRBD2, each matching 5 bases. The CDR3 length is 17 residues. CDR1 is LGHNA and CDR2 is YSLEER in the germline V gene. Trimming stripped 1 base from V and 6 bases from J, with 18 bases between. The CDR3 sequence: CASSQGGLGTDAGELFF. CDR3 DNA: TGCGCCAGCAGCCAAGGAGGTCTCGGGACGGACGCCGGGGAGCTGTTTTTT.

The chain combines TRBV23-1 with TRBJ1-2; possibly TRBD1 for D (5 bases). TRBV23-1 is classed as an ORF, of uncertain function. V lost 0 bases to trimming and J lost 0 bases, with 14 bases between them. The CDR3 is made up of 17 amino acids. The DNA for the CDR3 is TGCGCCAGCAGTCAATCTTTTTGGGGCGGTTCTAACTATGGCTACACCTTC. Encoded protein: CASSQSFWGGSNYGYTF.

This sequence joins TRBV7-9 and TRBJ2-3; 8 bases match TRBD2. V lost 3 bases and J lost 4; bases outside the gene matches: 15. The CDR3 spans 18 residues. Germline V lookup: CDR1 SEHNR, CDR2 FQNEAQ (reference sequence). CDR3: CASSFPARGGAVADTQYF. The CDR3 DNA follows: TGTGCCAGCAGCTTCCCCGCCCGGGGGGGAGCGGTTGCAGATACGCAGTATTTT.

The J gene is TRBJ1-4, the V gene TRBV6-6, with TRBD1 matching 7 bases. The length of the CDR3 is 12 residues. After removal of 5 bases from V and 10 bases from J, the junction contained 4 bases not matched to a gene. Germline CDR1 and CDR2: MNHNY and SVGAGI (reference sequence). CDR3 amino acids: CASSNQGGKLFF. In DNA form, the CDR3 reads TGTGCCAGCAGTAACCAGGGGGGAAAACTGTTTTTT.

The V and J genes are TRBV5-1 and TRBJ1-6; D ambiguous. The CDR3 sequence is 16 residues long. Per the germline V gene, CDR1 is SGHRS and CDR2 is YFSETQ. V was trimmed by 0 bases and J by 3 bases, leaving 10 bases between them. CDR3 residues: CASSLVTANYNSPLHF. The CDR3, as DNA: TGCGCCAGCAGCTTGGTGACTGCCAACTATAATTCACCCCTCCACTTT.

V and J are TRBV5-1 and TRBJ1-6; D call uncertain. In germline, CDR1 is SGHRS, CDR2 YFSETQ. The ends were cut back, 4 bases at V and 5 bases at J, with 10 bases in the middle. The CDR3 length is 14 residues. For the CDR3, the DNA is TGCGCCAGCAGCGTGGACGGGGATAATTCACCCCTCCACTTT. Residues: CASSVDGDNSPLHF.